This T cell receptor beta chain was documented in a study of T-cell memory formation after mild COVID-19. In the study overall: Largely, the TCR clusters proved donor specific. The study, taken as a whole, reports: Some SARS-CoV-2-responding clones were already detected in memory before infection. SARS-CoV-2 specificity was not confirmed for second-wave clones peaking on day 37. There was a balanced CD4/CD8 profile in clones contracting day 15 to 85, and later expanders leaned CD4+.

V was trimmed by 6 bases and J by 8 bases, leaving 14 bases between them. This CDR3 spans 12 amino acids. Germline CDR1 reads LGHNA; CDR2 reads YNFKEQ. Comment on this clonotype: Its matching antigen is unknown.

TCRdb re-called the 5' RACE reads with MiXCR, one entry per CDR3 protein. This repertoire shows about 150,000 distinct CDR3 sequences, roughly a third found once; its top ten account for around 12%. This receptor was identified in an adult woman who had mild COVID-19 (a few samples of this study predate the infection). Cell type and time point are not known. This chain joins TRBV4-2 and TRBJ2-7; D is unclear. Sequencing used PBMCs or a T cell subset sorted from them (not recorded which). DNA for the CDR3: TGTGCCAGCAGTCCGGACCTGGAGCAGCAGTACTTC. Amino acid sequence: CASSPDLEQQYF.